This passage covers 30 T cell receptor beta chains from one sample sequenced in a study of graft-versus-host responses after intestinal transplantation. Assay used: immunoSEQ multiplex PCR; TCRdb lists only in-frame clones, some missing. The sample has approximately 54,000 clones, approximately 84% seen once. No antigen has been assigned to these receptors. The sequences come from unstimulated CD4+ T cells sorted from spleen or lymph node cells, collected before transplant. These TCRs come from a human donor who was the organ donor for an intestinal transplant.

CDR3 in DNA: TGTGCCAGCAGCCAAGGTTCTCAGGGCTCTGGAAACACCATATATTTT. Protein sequence: CASSQGSQGSGNTIYF. This sequence joins TRBV4-2 and TRBJ1-3, with D perhaps TRBD1 (5 bases). There are 16 residues in the CDR3. Trimming pared 1 base from V and 0 bases from J, leaving 10 bases between. Germline assignment: CDR1 LGHNA and CDR2 YNFKEQ.

This clone was detected once. The chain joins TRBV25-1 to TRBJ2-7; TRBD1 aligns across 7 bases. The CDR3 length is 15 residues. Germline-derived CDR1 and CDR2 are MGHDK and SYGVNS. V trimming: 2 bases; J trimming: 0 bases; junction bases outside the gene matches: 4. The CDR3 region is CASSEHRDSSYEQYF. The CDR3 region has the DNA TGTGCCAGCAGTGAACACAGGGACAGCTCCTACGAGCAGTACTTC.

The chain combines TRBV10-2 with TRBJ2-1; 10 nucleotides line up with TRBD2. CDR1 is WSHSY, CDR2 SAAADI, per germline. The CDR3 is made up of 15 amino acids. The trim removed 7 bases at V and 8 bases at J, leaving 11 bases unmatched. This CDR3 is CASIPLAGAWDEQFF. The CDR3 nucleotides read TGCGCCAGCATTCCTCTAGCGGGGGCCTGGGATGAGCAGTTCTTC.

V usage is TRBV6-1 and J usage is TRBJ2-7; D might be TRBD2 (5 bases). CDR1 MNHNS and CDR2 SASEGT come from the germline V gene. Trimming removed 7 bases from V and 4 bases from J, with 11 bases in between. The CDR3 length is 12 residues. The chain's CDR3 is CASKGWEYEQYF. CDR3 nucleotide sequence: TGTGCCAGCAAGGGCTGGGAGTACGAGCAGTACTTC.

V is TRBV19 and J is TRBJ2-2; 7 nucleotides align to TRBD1. Per the germline V gene, CDR1 is LNHDA and CDR2 is SQIVND (reference sequence). There are 14 residues in the CDR3. V dropped 5 bases and J dropped 8; count of bases not matched to a gene: 8. CDR3 sequence: CASSATYRGGELFF. Here the CDR3 DNA reads TGTGCCAGTAGTGCCACCTACAGGGGTGGGGAGCTGTTTTTT.

The chain joins TRBV5-1 to TRBJ2-5; TRBD2 aligns across 10 bases. Trimming took 4 bases from V and 5 from J; bases not matched to a gene: 8. There are 15 residues in the CDR3. In germline, CDR1 is SGHRS, CDR2 YFSETQ. The CDR3 spells CASSGLAGVRETQYF. The CDR3 nucleotides are TGCGCCAGCAGCGGTCTAGCGGGAGTAAGGGAGACCCAGTACTTC.

The rearrangement joins TRBV29-1 to TRBJ1-4; no clear D gene. This CDR3 has 14 residues. CDR1 is SQVTM and CDR2 is ANQGSEA in the germline V gene. With 1 base removed from V and 1 base from J, the gap between germline ends came to 7 bases. The DNA for the CDR3 is TGCAGCGTTGAAGGGGCAGGAACTAATGAAAAACTGTTTTTT. Protein sequence: CSVEGAGTNEKLFF.

This clone was seen a handful of times. CDR3 nucleotides: TGTGCCAGCAGTGAAACCCCGAGGGGGCTCAATCAGCCCCAGCATTTT. Amino acid sequence: CASSETPRGLNQPQHF. The J gene is TRBJ1-5, the V gene TRBV6-1, with 7 nucleotides matching TRBD1. The ends lost 2 bases at V and 3 bases at J; junction bases unmatched: 7. The germline CDR1 and CDR2 sequences are MNHNS and SASEGT. This CDR3 region has 16 residues.

This clone was picked up a small number of times. V gene TRBV10-1 combines with J gene TRBJ2-7; the D call may be TRBD1 or TRBD2 (5 bases each). CDR3 length: 14 amino acids. Germline V gene sequence: CDR1 WNHNN, CDR2 SYGVQD (reference sequence). Between the trimmed V and J ends, which lost 2 bases and 2 bases, there was a span of 10 bases. The CDR3: CASSEGAGAYEQYF. The CDR3 DNA reads TGCGCCAGCAGTGAGGGGGCCGGGGCCTACGAGCAGTACTTC.

The rearrangement joins TRBV5-4 to TRBJ2-2; 9 bases are a match to TRBD2. The CDR3 loop spans 19 amino acids. Germline-derived CDR1 and CDR2 are SGHNT and YYREEE (reference sequence). The trim removed 4 bases at V and 4 bases at J, leaving 17 bases unmatched. CDR3 protein: CASSVGDAGGRAGTGELFF. The CDR3, as DNA: TGTGCCAGCAGCGTCGGCGACGCGGGGGGGCGAGCGGGCACCGGGGAGCTGTTTTTT.

The chain recombines TRBV10-1 with TRBJ2-7; tentative D call: TRBD2 (7 bases). The CDR3 has 15 residues. The germline V gene encodes CDR1 WNHNN and CDR2 SYGVQD (reference sequence). The V end was cut by 2 bases, the J end by 2 bases, with 13 bases between. DNA of the CDR3: TGCGCCAGCAGTGAGGCGGGGGACAACCCCTACGAGCAGTACTTC. As protein: CASSEAGDNPYEQYF.

This chain uses TRBV5-1 with TRBJ1-4, with 7 bases matching TRBD1. Germline CDR1 and CDR2: SGHRS and YFSETQ. This CDR3 spans 14 amino acids. After removal of 2 bases from V and 8 bases from J, the junction contained 6 bases not matched to a gene. The CDR3 loop reads CASSLDRVSEKLFF. DNA for the CDR3: TGCGCCAGCAGCTTAGACAGGGTATCCGAAAAACTGTTTTTT.

This clone appeared a few times. The genes are TRBV9 and TRBJ2-3; 7 bases align to TRBD1. V lost 0 bases to trimming and J lost 0 bases; unmatched junction nucleotides: 4. This CDR3 has 16 amino acids. Germline V gene data show CDR1 as SGDLS and CDR2 as YYNGEE. CDR3 protein: CASSVAQDRSTDTQYF. As DNA, the CDR3 is TGTGCCAGCAGCGTAGCCCAGGACAGGAGCACAGATACGCAGTATTTT.

This rearrangement joins TRBV10-3 to TRBJ1-1, with D perhaps matching TRBD1 (5 bases). Germline CDR1 is ENHRY and CDR2 is SYGVKD. Trimming stripped 6 bases from V and 0 bases from J, with 14 bases between. The CDR3 runs 15 residues. The CDR3, as DNA: TGTGCCATCAGGGGGGTTGTTGGGATGAACACTGAAGCTTTCTTT. This sequence encodes CAIRGVVGMNTEAFF.

The chain combines TRBV30 with TRBJ1-2; D is perhaps TRBD1 (5 bases). Between the trimmed V and J ends, which lost 6 bases and 8 bases, there was a span of 37 bases. Per germline, CDR1 GTSNPN and CDR2 SVGIG (reference sequence). This CDR3 is 19 amino acids long. The CDR3 sequence is CACNHLKALLGYRPGGYTF. The CDR3 DNA follows: TGTGCCTGCAACCACCTCAAAGCGCTTCTCGGGTACAGGCCGGGAGGCTACACCTTC.

The chain joins TRBV6-1 to TRBJ1-5, with D possibly TRBD1 on 5 matching bases. V lost 8 bases, J lost 2 bases, and 10 bases lay in between. CDR1 and CDR2 from the germline V gene are MNHNS and SASEGT. The CDR3 has 13 residues. CDR3 in amino acids: CASGKQGNQPQHF. The DNA for the CDR3 is TGTGCCAGCGGGAAACAGGGCAATCAGCCCCAGCATTTT.

Details on this clone: A read error may produce the germline difference seen at one junction end. V gene TRBV10-2 combines with J gene TRBJ2-1; 8 bases match TRBD2. Germline V gene lookup returns CDR1 WSHSY and CDR2 SAAADI. The CDR3 is 13 amino acids. The CDR3 spells CASSEGLASGFIF. CDR3 in DNA: TGCGCCAGCAGTGAGGGACTAGCAAGCGGTTTCATCTTC.

The chain has TRBV10-1 and TRBJ2-7; D is ambiguous. CDR1 is WNHNN and CDR2 is SYGVQD in the germline V gene (reference sequence). Deletions cut 7 bases from V and 4 bases from J, with 26 bases between. There are 17 residues in the CDR3. The CDR3 loop reads CASTLPPETSCDYEQYF. The CDR3 DNA sequence: TGCGCCAGCACCCTTCCACCGGAGACCTCCTGCGATTACGAGCAGTACTTC.

Written as DNA, the CDR3 is TGCAGCGTTGCCCCTGGGGGCTCCTACAATGAGCAGTTCTTC. This translates into CSVAPGGSYNEQFF. The V call is TRBV29-1, the J call TRBJ2-1; either TRBD1 or TRBD2 may supply D (5 bases each). Germline V gene lookup returns CDR1 SQVTM and CDR2 ANQGSEA. This CDR3 has 14 residues. V lost 4 bases, J lost 0 bases, and 10 bases lay in between.

The chain recombines TRBV25-1 with TRBJ2-5; D tentatively reads TRBD1 or TRBD2 (5 bases each). CDR3 length equals 12 residues. Germline CDR1 reads MGHDK; CDR2 reads SYGVNS. The V end was cut by 5 bases, the J end by 4 bases, with 8 bases between. CDR3 coding DNA: TGTGCCAGCAGTTTTGGGACAGAGACCCAGTACTTC. This gives the protein CASSFGTETQYF.

The rearrangement uses TRBV5-1 and TRBJ2-3, with D perhaps matching TRBD1 (5 bases). Trimming left V 0 bases short and J 6 bases short, with 5 bases between. The germline gives CDR1 SGHRS, CDR2 YFSETQ. The CDR3 loop spans 12 amino acids. CDR3 sequence: CASSLDRDTQYF. DNA for the CDR3: TGCGCCAGCAGCTTGGACAGGGATACGCAGTATTTT.

The V and J genes are TRBV19 and TRBJ2-7; tentative D call: TRBD1 (5 bases). There are 12 residues in the CDR3. V lost 3 bases, J lost 9 bases, and 12 bases lay in between. Germline V gene data show CDR1 as LNHDA and CDR2 as SQIVND (reference sequence). As DNA, the CDR3 is TGTGCCAGTAGTATGGGGCTTGAGGCGCAGTACTTC. Protein sequence: CASSMGLEAQYF. The variable domain in full, completed from reference TRBV19 and TRBJ2-7, reads DGGITQSPKYLFRKEGQNVTLSCEQNLNHDAMYWYRQDPGQGLRLIYYSQIVNDFQKGDIAEGYSVSREKKESFPLTVTSAQKNPTAFYLCASSMGLEAQYFGPGTRLTVT.

The genes are TRBV20-1 and TRBJ1-4; 9 bases line up with TRBD1. The CDR3 is made up of 11 amino acids. Trimming removed 4 bases from V and 12 bases from J; junction bases left unmatched: 3. Germline-derived CDR1 and CDR2 are DFQATT and SNEGSKA (reference sequence). The CDR3 DNA is TGCAGTGCTAAGAGACAGGGGGAACTGTTTTTT. Amino acid sequence: CSAKRQGELFF.

The rearrangement joins TRBV5-6 to TRBJ2-4; 12 bases are shared with TRBD2. CDR3 length: 17 residues. Looked up from germline, CDR1 is SGHDT and CDR2 is YYEEEE. J gave up 7 bases and V 0 bases, and 8 bases lay outside the gene matches. The CDR3 reads CASSLGSSGRAGNIQYF. For the CDR3, the DNA is TGTGCCAGCAGCTTGGGGTCTAGCGGGAGGGCCGGGAACATTCAGTACTTC. Combining the CDR3 with reference TRBV5-6 and TRBJ2-4 gives the whole variable domain DAGVTQSPTHLIKTRGQQVTLRCSPKSGHDTVSWYQQALGQGPQFIFQYYEEEERQRGNFPDRFSGHQFPNYSSELNVNALLLGDSALYLCASSLGSSGRAGNIQYFGAGTRLSVL.

Details on this clone: The junction departs from the called germline gene at one end, perhaps through a read error. The genes are TRBV10-1 and TRBJ2-3; D possibly corresponds to TRBD1 (6 bases). The CDR3 loop spans 14 amino acids. Per germline, CDR1 WNHNN and CDR2 SYGVQD (reference sequence). CDR3 nucleotides: TGCGCCAGCAGCCGGGACACTTACACAGGTACGCAGTATTTT. Amino acid sequence: CASSRDTYTGTQYF.

V usage is TRBV6-5 and J usage is TRBJ1-6; TRBD1 might be the D (5 bases). V was trimmed by 5 bases and J by 6 bases, leaving 11 bases between them. The V gene's germline CDR1 is MNHEY and CDR2 SVGAGI. The CDR3 totals 14 residues. The DNA of the CDR3 is TGTGCCAGCAGTAACCCCGGGACTAATTCACCCCTCCACTTT. It translates to CASSNPGTNSPLHF.

The gene calls are TRBV9 and TRBJ1-4; 7 bases map to TRBD1. V dropped 5 bases and J dropped 8; count of bases not matched to a gene: 9. Germline V lookup: CDR1 SGDLS, CDR2 YYNGEE. CDR3 length equals 14 residues. The chain's CDR3 is CASSKGAFGEKLFF. The CDR3 region has the DNA TGTGCCAGCAGTAAGGGGGCTTTCGGAGAAAAACTGTTTTTT.

On this clone itself: At one end, the junction sequence differs from germline, possibly due to a read error. This chain uses TRBV20-1 with TRBJ2-7; D unclear. The CDR3 length is 11 residues. Germline V gene sequence: CDR1 DFQATT, CDR2 SNEGSKA (reference sequence). The CDR3 bases are TGCAGTGCTAGAGACTCCCACGAGCAGTACTTC. Its translation: CSARDSHEQYF.

This chain uses TRBV19 with TRBJ1-5, with D uncertain. CDR1 is LNHDA, CDR2 SQIVND, per germline (reference sequence). V was clipped by 4 bases and J by 6 bases, with 19 bases between them. The CDR3 length is 16 residues. CDR3 DNA: TGTGCCAGTAGTACGAATCGGGTCTTACTCGGTCAGCCCCAGCATTTT. Protein product: CASSTNRVLLGQPQHF.

The chain has TRBV18 and TRBJ1-5; no firm D call. The length of the CDR3 is 15 residues. The germline V gene encodes CDR1 KGHSH and CDR2 LQKENI. The V end lost 2 bases, the J end lost 1 base, and 9 bases lay between the germline ends. The CDR3 protein is CASSPNADSNQPQHF. The CDR3 DNA follows: TGTGCCAGCTCACCAAATGCGGACAGCAATCAGCCCCAGCATTTT. Filled out from reference TRBV18 and TRBJ1-5, the complete variable domain reads NAGVMQNPRHLVRRRGQEARLRCSPMKGHSHVYWYRQLPEEGLKFMVYLQKENIIDESGMPKERFSAEFPKEGPSILRIQQVVRGDSAAYFCASSPNADSNQPQHFGDGTRLSIL.